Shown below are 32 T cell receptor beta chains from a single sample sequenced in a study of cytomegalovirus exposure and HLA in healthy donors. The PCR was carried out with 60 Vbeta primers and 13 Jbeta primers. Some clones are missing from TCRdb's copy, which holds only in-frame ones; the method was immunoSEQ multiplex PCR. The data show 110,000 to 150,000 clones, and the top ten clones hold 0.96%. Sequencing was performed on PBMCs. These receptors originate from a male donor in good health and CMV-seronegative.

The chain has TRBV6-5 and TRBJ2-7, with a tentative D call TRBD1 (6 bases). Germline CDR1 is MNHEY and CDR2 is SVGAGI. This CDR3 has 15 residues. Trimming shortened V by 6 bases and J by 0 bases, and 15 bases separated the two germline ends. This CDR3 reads CASRSSGTRSYEQYF. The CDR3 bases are TGTGCCAGCAGGTCCTCCGGGACACGCTCCTACGAGCAGTACTTC.

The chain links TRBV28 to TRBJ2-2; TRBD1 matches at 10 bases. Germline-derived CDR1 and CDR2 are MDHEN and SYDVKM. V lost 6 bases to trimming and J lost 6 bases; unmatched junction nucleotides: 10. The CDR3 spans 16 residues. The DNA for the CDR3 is TGTGCCAGCAGACCCCCGGGACAGGGGATCCCCGGGGAGCTGTTTTTT. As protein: CASRPPGQGIPGELFF.

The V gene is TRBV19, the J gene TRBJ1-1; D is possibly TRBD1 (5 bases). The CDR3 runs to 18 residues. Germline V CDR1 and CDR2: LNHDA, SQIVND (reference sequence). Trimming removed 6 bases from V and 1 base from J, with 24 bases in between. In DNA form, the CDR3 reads TGTGCCAGTAGGTTCGGGAGGAGGGGAAGTCACCCGAACACTGAAGCTTTCTTT. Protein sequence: CASRFGRRGSHPNTEAFF.

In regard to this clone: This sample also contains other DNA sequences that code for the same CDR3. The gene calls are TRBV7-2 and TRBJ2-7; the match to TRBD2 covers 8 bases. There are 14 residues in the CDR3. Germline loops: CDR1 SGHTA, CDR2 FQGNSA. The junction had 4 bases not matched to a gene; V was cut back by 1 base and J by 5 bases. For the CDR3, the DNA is TGTGCCAGCAGCTTAGGGACTAGCAGCCACGAGCAGTACTTC. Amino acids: CASSLGTSSHEQYF.

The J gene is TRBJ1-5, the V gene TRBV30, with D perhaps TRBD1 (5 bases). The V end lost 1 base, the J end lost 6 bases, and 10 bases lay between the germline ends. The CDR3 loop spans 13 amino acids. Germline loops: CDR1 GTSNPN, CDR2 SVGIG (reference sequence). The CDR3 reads CAWSGSGIQPQHF. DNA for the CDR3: TGTGCCTGGAGTGGGTCAGGGATTCAGCCCCAGCATTTT.

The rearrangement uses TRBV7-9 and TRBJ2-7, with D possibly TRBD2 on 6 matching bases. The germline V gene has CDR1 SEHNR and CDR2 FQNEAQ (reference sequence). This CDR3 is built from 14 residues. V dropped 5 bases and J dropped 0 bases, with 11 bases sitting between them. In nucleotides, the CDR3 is TGTGCCAGCAGCCCGGGAGATCCCTCCTACGAGCAGTACTTC. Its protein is CASSPGDPSYEQYF.

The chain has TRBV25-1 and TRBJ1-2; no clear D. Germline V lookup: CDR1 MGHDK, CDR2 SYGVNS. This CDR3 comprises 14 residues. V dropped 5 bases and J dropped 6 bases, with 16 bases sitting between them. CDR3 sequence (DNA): TGTGCCAGCAGTCCCACGACGGTAGCGGATGGCTACACCTTC. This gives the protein CASSPTTVADGYTF.

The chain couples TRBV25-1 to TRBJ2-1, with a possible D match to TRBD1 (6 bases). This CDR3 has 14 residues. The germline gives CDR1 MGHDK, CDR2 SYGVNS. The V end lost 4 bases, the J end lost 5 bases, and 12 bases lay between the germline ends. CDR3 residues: CASSGSDRHNEQFF. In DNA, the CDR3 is TGTGCCAGCAGTGGGTCGGACAGACACAATGAGCAGTTCTTC.

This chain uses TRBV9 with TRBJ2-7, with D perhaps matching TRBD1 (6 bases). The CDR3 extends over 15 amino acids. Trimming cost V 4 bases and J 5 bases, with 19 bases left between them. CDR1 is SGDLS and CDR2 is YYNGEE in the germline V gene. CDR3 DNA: TGTGCCAGCAGCTACGGACAGTTTCCAAGAGACGAGCAGTACTTC. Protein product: CASSYGQFPRDEQYF.

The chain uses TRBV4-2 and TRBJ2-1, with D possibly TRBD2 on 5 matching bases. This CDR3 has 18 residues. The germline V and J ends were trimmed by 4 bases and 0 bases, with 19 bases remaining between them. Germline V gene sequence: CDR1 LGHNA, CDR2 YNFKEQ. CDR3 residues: CASSRLGWPGSSYNEQFF. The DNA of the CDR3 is TGTGCCAGCAGCCGCCTAGGGTGGCCGGGGAGCTCCTACAATGAGCAGTTCTTC.

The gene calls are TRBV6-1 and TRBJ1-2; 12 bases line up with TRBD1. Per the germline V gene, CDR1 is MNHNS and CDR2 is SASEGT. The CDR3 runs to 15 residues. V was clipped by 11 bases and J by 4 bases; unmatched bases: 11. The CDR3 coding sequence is TGTGCCGGGCATCTCGGGACAGGGGGCGGCTATGGCTACACCTTC. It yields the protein CAGHLGTGGGYGYTF.

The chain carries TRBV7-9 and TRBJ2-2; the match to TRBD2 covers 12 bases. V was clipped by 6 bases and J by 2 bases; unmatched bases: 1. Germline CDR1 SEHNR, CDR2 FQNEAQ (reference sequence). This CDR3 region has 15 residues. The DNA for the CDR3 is TGTGCCAGCAGTGGACTAGCGGGAAACACCGGGGAGCTGTTTTTT. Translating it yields CASSGLAGNTGELFF.

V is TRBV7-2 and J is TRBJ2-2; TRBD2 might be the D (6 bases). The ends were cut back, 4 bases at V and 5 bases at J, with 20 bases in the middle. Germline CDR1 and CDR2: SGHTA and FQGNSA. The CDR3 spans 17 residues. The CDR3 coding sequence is TGTGCCAGCAGCTCGGGGGTGGGGCTAGCAGGAACCGGGGAGCTGTTTTTT. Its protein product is CASSSGVGLAGTGELFF.

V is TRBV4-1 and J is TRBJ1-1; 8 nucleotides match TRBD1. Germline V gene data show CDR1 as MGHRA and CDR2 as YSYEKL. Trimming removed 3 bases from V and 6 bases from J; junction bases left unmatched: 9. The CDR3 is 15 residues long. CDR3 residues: CASSHDRGGGAEAFF. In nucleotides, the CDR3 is TGCGCCAGCAGCCACGACAGGGGTGGGGGTGCTGAAGCTTTCTTT.

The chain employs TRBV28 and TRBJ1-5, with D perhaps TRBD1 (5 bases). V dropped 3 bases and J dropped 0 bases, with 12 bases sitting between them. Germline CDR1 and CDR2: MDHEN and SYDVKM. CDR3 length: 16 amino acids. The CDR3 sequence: CASSLGGWYSNQPQHF. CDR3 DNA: TGTGCCAGCAGTTTGGGGGGTTGGTATAGCAATCAGCCCCAGCATTTT. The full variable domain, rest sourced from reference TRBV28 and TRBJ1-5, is DVKVTQSSRYLVKRTGEKVFLECVQDMDHENMFWYRQDPGLGLRLIYFSYDVKMKEKGDIPEGYSVSREKKERFSLILESASTNQTSMYLCASSLGGWYSNQPQHFGDGTRLSIL.

CDR3 coding DNA: TGTGCCAGCAGCTCAATCCGACAGGGGGTAGAAGCTTTCTTT. This translates into CASSSIRQGVEAFF. The chain combines TRBV11-2 with TRBJ1-1; the match to TRBD1 covers 9 bases. The germline V gene has CDR1 SGHAT and CDR2 FQNNGV. This CDR3 contains 14 residues. With 4 bases clipped from V and 8 bases from J, the junction kept 8 bases outside the gene matches.

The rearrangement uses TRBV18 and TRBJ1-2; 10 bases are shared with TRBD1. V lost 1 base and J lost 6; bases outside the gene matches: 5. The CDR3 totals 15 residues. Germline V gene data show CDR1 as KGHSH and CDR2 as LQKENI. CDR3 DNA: TGTGCCAGCTCACCACAGGGACAGGGGAAGGATGGCTACACCTTC. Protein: CASSPQGQGKDGYTF.

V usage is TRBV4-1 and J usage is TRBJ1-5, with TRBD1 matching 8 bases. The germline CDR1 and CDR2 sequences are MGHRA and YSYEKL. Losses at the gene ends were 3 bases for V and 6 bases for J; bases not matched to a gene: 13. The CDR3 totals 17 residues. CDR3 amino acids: CASSQDRDGVRSQPQHF. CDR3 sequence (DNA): TGCGCCAGCAGCCAGGACAGGGATGGGGTTAGGAGTCAGCCCCAGCATTTT.

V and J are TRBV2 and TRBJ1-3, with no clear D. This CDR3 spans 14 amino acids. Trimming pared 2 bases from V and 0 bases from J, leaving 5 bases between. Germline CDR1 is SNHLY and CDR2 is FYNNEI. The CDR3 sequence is CASSELISGNTIYF. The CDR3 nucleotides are TGTGCCAGCAGTGAATTAATCTCTGGAAACACCATATATTTT.

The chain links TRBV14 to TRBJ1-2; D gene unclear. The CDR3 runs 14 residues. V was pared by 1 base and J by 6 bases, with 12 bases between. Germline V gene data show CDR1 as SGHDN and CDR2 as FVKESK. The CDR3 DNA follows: TGTGCCAGCAGCCAAGTACCCGCATTAGATGGCTACACCTTC. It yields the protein CASSQVPALDGYTF.

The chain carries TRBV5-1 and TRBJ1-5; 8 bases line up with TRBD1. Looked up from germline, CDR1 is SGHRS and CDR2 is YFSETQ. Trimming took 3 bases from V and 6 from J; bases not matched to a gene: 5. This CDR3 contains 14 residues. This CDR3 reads CASSWTGMGQPQHF. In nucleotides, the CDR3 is TGCGCCAGCAGCTGGACAGGGATGGGTCAGCCCCAGCATTTT.

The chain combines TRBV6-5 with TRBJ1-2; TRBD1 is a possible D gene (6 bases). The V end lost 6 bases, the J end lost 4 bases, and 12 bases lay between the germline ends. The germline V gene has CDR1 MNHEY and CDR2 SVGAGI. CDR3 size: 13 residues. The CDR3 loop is CASSKTGIYGYTF. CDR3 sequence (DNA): TGTGCCAGCAGCAAGACAGGAATCTATGGCTACACCTTC.

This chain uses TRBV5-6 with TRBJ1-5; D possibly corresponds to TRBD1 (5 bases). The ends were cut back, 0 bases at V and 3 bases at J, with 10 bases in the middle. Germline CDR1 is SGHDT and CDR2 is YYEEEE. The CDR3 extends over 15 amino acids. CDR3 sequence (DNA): TGTGCCAGCAGCTTGGGGCAGGGTACCAATCAGCCCCAGCATTTT. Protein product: CASSLGQGTNQPQHF.

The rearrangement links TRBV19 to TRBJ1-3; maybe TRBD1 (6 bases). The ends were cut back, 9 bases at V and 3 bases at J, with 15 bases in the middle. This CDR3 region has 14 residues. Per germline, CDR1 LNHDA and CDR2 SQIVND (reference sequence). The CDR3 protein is CASTGGGLGNTIYF. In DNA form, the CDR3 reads TGTGCCAGCACTGGGGGGGGGCTTGGAAACACCATATATTTT. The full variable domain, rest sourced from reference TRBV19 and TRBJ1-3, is DGGITQSPKYLFRKEGQNVTLSCEQNLNHDAMYWYRQDPGQGLRLIYYSQIVNDFQKGDIAEGYSVSREKKESFPLTVTSAQKNPTAFYLCASTGGGLGNTIYFGEGSWLTVV.

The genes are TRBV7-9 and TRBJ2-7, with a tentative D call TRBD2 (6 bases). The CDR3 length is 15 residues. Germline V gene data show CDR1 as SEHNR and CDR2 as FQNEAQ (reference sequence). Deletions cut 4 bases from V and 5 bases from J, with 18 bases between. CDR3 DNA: TGTGCCAGCAGCTCCTCCTGGGGGGAGGTCAACGAGCAGTACTTC. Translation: CASSSSWGEVNEQYF.

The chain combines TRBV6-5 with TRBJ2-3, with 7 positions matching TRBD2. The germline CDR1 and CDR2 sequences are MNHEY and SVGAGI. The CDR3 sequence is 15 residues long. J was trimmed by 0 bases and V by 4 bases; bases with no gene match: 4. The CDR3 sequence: CASSSPSGSTDTQYF. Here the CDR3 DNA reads TGTGCCAGCAGTTCGCCTAGCGGTAGCACAGATACGCAGTATTTT.

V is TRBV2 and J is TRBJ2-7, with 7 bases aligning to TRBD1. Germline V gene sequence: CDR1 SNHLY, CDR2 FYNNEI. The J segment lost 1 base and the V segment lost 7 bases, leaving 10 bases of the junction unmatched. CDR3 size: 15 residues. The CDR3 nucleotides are TGTGCCAGCATTGAGGACAGGACCGCTTCCTACGAGCAGTACTTC. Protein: CASIEDRTASYEQYF.

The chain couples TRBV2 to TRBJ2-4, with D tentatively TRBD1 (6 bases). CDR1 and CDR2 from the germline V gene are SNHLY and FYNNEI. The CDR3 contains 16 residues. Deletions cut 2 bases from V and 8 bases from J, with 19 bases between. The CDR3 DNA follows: TGTGCCAGCAGTGAAAGTTCCCGGACAGCGGAGGACATTCAGTACTTC. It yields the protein CASSESSRTAEDIQYF.

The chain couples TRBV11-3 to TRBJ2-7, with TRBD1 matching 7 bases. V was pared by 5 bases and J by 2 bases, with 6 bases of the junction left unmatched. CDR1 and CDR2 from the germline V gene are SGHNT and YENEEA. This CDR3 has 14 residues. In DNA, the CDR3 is TGTGCCAGCAGCCCATGGGACAGTCCCTACGAGCAGTACTTC. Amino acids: CASSPWDSPYEQYF.

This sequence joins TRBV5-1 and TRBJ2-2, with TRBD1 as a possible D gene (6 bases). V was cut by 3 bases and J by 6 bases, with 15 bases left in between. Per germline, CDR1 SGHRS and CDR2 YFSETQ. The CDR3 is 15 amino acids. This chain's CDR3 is CASSSQGQGSGELFF. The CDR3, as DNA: TGCGCCAGCAGCTCGCAGGGGCAAGGATCCGGGGAGCTGTTTTTT.

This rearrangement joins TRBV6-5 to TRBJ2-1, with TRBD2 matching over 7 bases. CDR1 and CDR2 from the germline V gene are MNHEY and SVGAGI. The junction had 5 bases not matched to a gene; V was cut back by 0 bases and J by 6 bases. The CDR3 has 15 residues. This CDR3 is CASSYSAGAGNEQFF. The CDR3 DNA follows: TGTGCCAGCAGTTACTCGGCGGGAGCGGGCAATGAGCAGTTCTTC.

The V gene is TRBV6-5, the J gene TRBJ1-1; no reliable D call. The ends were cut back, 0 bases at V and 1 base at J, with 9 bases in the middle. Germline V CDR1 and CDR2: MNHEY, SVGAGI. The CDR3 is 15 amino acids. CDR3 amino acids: CASSYSSTGNTEAFF. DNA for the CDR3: TGTGCCAGCAGTTACTCGTCGACGGGGAACACTGAAGCTTTCTTT.